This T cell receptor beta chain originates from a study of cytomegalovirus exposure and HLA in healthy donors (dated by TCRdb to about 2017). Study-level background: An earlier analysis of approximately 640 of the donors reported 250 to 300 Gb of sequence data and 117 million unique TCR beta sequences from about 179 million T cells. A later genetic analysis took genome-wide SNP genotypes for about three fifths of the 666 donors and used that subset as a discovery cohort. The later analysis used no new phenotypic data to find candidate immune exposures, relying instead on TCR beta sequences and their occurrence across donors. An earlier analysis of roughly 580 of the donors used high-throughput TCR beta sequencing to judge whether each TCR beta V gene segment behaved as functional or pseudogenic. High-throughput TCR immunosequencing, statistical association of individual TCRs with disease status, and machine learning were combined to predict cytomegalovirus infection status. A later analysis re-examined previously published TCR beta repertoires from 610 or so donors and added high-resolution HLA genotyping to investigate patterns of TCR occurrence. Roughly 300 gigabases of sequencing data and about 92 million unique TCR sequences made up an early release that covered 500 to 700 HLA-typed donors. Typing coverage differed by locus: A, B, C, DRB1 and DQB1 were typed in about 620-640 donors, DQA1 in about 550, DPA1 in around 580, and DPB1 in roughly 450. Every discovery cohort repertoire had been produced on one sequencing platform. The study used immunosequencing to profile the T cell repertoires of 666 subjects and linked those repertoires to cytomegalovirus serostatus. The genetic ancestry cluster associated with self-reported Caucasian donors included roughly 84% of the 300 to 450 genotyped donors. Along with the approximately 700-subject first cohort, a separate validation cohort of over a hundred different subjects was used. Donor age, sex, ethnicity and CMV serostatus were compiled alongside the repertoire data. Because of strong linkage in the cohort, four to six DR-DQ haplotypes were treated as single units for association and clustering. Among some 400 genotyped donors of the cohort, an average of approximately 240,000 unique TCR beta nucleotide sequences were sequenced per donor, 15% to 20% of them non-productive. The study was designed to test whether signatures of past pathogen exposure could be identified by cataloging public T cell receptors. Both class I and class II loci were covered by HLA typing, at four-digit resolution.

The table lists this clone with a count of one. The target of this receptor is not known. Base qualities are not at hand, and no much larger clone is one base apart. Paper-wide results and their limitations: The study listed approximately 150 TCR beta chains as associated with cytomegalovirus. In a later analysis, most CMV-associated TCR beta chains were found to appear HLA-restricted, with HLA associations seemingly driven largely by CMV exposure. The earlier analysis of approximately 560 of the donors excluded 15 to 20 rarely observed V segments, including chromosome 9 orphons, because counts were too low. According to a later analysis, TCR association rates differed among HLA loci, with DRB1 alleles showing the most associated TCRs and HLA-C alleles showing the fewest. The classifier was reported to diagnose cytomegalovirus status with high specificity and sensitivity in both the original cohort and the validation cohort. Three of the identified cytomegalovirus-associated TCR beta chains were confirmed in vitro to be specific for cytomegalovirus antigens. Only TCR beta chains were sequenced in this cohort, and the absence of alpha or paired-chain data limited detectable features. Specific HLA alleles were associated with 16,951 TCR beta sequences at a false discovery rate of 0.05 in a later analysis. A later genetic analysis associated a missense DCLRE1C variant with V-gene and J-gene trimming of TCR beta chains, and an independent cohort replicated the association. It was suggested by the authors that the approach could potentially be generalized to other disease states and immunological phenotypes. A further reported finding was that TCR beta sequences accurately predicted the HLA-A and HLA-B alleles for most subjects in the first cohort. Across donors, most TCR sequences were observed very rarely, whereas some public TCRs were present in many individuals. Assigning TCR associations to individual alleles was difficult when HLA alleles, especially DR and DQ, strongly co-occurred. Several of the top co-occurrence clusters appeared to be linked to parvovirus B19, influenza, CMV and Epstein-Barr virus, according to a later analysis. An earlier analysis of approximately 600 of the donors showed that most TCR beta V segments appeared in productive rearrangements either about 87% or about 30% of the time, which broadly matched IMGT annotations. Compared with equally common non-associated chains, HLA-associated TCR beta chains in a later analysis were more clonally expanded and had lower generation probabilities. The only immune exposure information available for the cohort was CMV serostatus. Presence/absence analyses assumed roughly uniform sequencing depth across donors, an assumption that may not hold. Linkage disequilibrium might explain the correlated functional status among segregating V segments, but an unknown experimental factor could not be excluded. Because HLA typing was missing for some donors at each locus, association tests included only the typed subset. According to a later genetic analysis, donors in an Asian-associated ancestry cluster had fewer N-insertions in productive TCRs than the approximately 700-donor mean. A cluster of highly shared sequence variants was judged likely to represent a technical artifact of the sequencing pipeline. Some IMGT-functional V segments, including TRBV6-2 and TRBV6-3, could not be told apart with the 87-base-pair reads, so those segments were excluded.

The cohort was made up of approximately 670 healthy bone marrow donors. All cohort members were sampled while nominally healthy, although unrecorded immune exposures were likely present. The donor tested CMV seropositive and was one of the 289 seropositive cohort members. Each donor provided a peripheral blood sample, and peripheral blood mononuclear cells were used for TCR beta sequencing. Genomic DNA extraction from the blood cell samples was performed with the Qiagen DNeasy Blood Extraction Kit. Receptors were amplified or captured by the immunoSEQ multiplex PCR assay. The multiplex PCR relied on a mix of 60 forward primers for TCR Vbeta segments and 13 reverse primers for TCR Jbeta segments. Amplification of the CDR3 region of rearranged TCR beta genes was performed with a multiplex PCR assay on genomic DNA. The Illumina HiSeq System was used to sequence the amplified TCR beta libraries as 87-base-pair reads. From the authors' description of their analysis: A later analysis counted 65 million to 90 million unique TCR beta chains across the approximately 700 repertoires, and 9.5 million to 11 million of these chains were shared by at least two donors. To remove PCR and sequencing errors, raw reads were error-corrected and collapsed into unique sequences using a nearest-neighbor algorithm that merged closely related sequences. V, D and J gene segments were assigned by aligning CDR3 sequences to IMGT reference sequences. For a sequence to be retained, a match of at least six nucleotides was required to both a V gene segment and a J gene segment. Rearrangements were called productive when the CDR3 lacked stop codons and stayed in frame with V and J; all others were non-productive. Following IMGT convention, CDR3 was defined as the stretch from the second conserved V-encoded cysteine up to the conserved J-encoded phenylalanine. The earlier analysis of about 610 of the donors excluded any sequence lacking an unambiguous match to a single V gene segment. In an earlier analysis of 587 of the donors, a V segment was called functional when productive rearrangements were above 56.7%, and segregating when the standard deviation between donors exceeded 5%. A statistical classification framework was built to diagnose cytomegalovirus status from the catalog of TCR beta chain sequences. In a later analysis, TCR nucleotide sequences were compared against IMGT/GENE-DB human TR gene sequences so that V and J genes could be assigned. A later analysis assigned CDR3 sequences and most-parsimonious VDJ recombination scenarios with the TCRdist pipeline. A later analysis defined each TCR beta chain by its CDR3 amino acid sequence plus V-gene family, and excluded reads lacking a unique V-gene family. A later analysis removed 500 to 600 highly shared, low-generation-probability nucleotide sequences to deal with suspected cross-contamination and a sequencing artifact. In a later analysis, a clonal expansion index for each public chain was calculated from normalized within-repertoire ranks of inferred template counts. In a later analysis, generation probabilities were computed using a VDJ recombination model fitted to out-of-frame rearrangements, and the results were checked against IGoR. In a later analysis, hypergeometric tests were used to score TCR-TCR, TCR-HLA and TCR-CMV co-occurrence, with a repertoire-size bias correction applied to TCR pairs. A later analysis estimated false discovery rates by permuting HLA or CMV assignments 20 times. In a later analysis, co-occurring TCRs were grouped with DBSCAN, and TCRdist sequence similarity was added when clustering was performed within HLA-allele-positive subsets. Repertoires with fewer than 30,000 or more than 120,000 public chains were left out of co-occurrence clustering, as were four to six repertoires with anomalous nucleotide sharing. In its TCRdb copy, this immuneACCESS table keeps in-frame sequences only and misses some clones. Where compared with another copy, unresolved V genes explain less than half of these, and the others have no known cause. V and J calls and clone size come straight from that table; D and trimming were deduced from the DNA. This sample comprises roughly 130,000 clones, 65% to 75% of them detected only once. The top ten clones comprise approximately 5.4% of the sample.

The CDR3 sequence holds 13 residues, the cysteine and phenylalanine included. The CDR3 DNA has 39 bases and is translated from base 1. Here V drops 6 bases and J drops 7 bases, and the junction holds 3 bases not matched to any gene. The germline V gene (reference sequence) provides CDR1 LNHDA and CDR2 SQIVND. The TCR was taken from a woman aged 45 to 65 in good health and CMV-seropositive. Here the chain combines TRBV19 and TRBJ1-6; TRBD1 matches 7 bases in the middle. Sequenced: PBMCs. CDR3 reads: CASRDRVNSPLHF. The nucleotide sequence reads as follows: TGTGCCAGTAGAGACAGGGTAAATTCACCCCTCCACTTT.